The 15 T cell receptor beta chains given below trace back to one sample, sequenced in a study of long-term antiretroviral therapy in people with HIV (dated by TCRdb to 2022 to 2024). The immunoSEQ hsTCRB v3.0 assay was used at survey level resolution for TRB variable region sequencing. TCRdb obtained this table from immuneACCESS and retained in-frame rearrangements with V and J assigned. These tables miss some clones; where compared with another copy, unresolved V genes account for less than half of the shortfall, and the remainder is unexplained. This sample is represented by 20,000 to 30,000 clones; about four fifths of them were singletons. The biggest ten clones account for 5.1% of the sample. Sequencing used unsorted PBMCs, obtained 3 years after starting antiretroviral therapy. The receptors here all came from a man aged 18 to 29 with HIV.

V gene TRBV28 combines with J gene TRBJ1-4; no definite D call. The CDR3 sequence is 13 residues long. The germline V gene has CDR1 MDHEN and CDR2 SYDVKM. Deletions cut 2 bases from V and 4 bases from J, with 5 bases between. The DNA of the CDR3 is TGTGCCAGCAGTTTACCCGATAATGAAAAACTGTTTTTT. Its translation: CASSLPDNEKLFF.

The chain combines TRBV7-9 with TRBJ1-2, with unresolved D. This CDR3 contains 13 residues. Trimming pared 1 base from V and 2 bases from J, leaving 5 bases between. Germline V lookup: CDR1 SEHNR, CDR2 FQNEAQ (reference sequence). CDR3 nucleotides: TGTGCCAGCAGCTTAGGAGAGAACTATGGCTACACCTTC. The encoded protein is CASSLGENYGYTF.

The chain couples TRBV5-4 to TRBJ2-3, with TRBD2 matching over 9 bases. Per the germline V gene, CDR1 is SGHNT and CDR2 is YYREEE (reference sequence). The V and J ends lost 0 bases and 2 bases, in that order; junction bases with no gene match: 4. The CDR3 is 16 amino acids. CDR3 bases: TGTGCCAGCAGCTTGGTTCGCGGGGGGGCCACAGATACGCAGTATTTT. The encoded protein is CASSLVRGGATDTQYF.

The chain uses TRBV6-1 and TRBJ1-1; D perhaps matches TRBD1 (6 bases). Per the germline V gene, CDR1 is MNHNS and CDR2 is SASEGT. This CDR3 spans 13 amino acids. V lost 4 bases and J 10 bases, leaving 16 bases between the germline ends. The CDR3 coding sequence is TGTGCCAGCAGTGCCCCAAGGGGGGCTTCAGCTTTCTTT. It is translated as CASSAPRGASAFF.

The rearrangement links TRBV5-5 to TRBJ1-4; the D is unclear. V lost 0 bases, J lost 5 bases, and 11 bases lay in between. Germline lookup yields CDR1 SGHKS and CDR2 YYEKEE (reference sequence). The CDR3 consists of 15 residues. CDR3 sequence (DNA): TGTGCCAGCAGCTTGGCCCCAGCCTTCAATGAAAAACTGTTTTTT. It translates to CASSLAPAFNEKLFF.

The chain recombines TRBV7-9 with TRBJ2-7; D remains unclear. The CDR3 is 13 residues long. CDR1 SEHNR and CDR2 FQNEAQ come from the germline V gene (reference sequence). The V end was cut by 5 bases, the J end by 5 bases, with 13 bases between. CDR3 amino acids: CASSPPGGHEQYV. The CDR3 DNA is TGTGCCAGCAGCCCGCCCGGCGGCCACGAGCAGTACGTC.

The V and J genes are TRBV27 and TRBJ2-7; tentative D call: TRBD1 (6 bases). The CDR3 contains 14 residues. V was pared by 5 bases and J by 4 bases, with 15 bases between. From germline, CDR1 is MNHEY and CDR2 SMNVEV (reference sequence). The CDR3 region is CASSPIQGWYEQYF. Written as DNA, the CDR3 is TGTGCCAGCAGTCCCATCCAGGGGTGGTACGAGCAGTACTTC.

The rearrangement uses TRBV6-1 and TRBJ1-2; no definite D call. Trimming removed 2 bases at V and 8 bases at J, with 15 bases between. The CDR3 has 14 amino acids. CDR1 is MNHNS and CDR2 is SASEGT in the germline V gene. CDR3 amino acids: CASSEKTTSGGYTF. The CDR3 DNA reads as TGTGCCAGCAGTGAAAAAACAACCTCGGGAGGCTACACCTTC.

This chain uses TRBV29-1 with TRBJ1-3; D remains unclear. Germline V gene sequence: CDR1 SQVTM, CDR2 ANQGSEA. This CDR3 has 14 amino acids. The V gene lost 3 bases and the J gene lost 0 bases, with 9 bases spanning the gap. The CDR3 nucleotides are TGCAGCGTTGAGGACGGGAACTCTGGAAACACCATATATTTT. Translation gives CSVEDGNSGNTIYF.

The rearrangement joins TRBV2 to TRBJ1-1, with a tentative D call TRBD1 (5 bases). There are 15 residues in the CDR3. CDR1 and CDR2 (germline): SNHLY, FYNNEI. Trimming took 6 bases from V and 4 from J, leaving 18 bases between them. CDR3 loop: CASRGLVPGLTEAFF. Written as DNA, the CDR3 is TGTGCCAGCAGGGGTCTGGTTCCGGGGCTCACTGAAGCTTTCTTT.

A few counts support this clone. This rearrangement joins TRBV5-6 to TRBJ1-2; 9 bases match TRBD1. The length of the CDR3 is 14 residues. The germline V gene has CDR1 SGHDT and CDR2 YYEEEE. Unmatched junction bases numbered 9, after V lost 8 bases and J lost 4 bases. The CDR3 DNA is TGTGCCAGTTGCCACAGGGGGCGCTTCTATGGCTACACCTTC. It yields the protein CASCHRGRFYGYTF.

J is TRBJ1-3 and V is TRBV5-1; D gene uncertain. Trimming took 6 bases from V and 0 from J, leaving 10 bases between them. The CDR3 runs 14 residues. CDR1 is SGHRS, CDR2 YFSETQ, per germline. CDR3 region: CASTGPPSGNTIYF. The DNA of the CDR3 is TGCGCCAGCACCGGGCCACCCTCTGGAAACACCATATATTTT.

The rearrangement uses TRBV7-3 and TRBJ1-1; D is possibly TRBD1 (6 bases). Germline CDR1 and CDR2: SGHTA and FQGTGA. The CDR3 totals 14 residues. The germline V and J ends were trimmed by 4 bases and 4 bases, with 13 bases remaining between them. The CDR3 spells CASSSNRDGTEAFF. The CDR3 DNA reads as TGTGCCAGCAGCTCTAACAGGGATGGCACTGAAGCTTTCTTT.

This clone came up a few times. The rearrangement uses TRBV7-9 and TRBJ1-5; D possibly corresponds to TRBD1 (5 bases). CDR1 and CDR2 (germline): SEHNR, FQNEAQ (reference sequence). CDR3 size: 15 residues. The germline V and J ends were trimmed by 5 bases and 5 bases, with 16 bases remaining between them. The CDR3 region has the DNA TGTGCCAGCAGCGACTACCAGGGAGGGGATCAGCCCCAGCATTTT. Translating it yields CASSDYQGGDQPQHF.

The chain has TRBV9 and TRBJ2-2, with TRBD1 as a possible D gene (6 bases). The CDR3 is 17 residues long. Germline V CDR1 and CDR2: SGDLS, YYNGEE. V lost 2 bases and J 4 bases, leaving 18 bases between the germline ends. CDR3 sequence reads: CASSVRDTQRGTGELFF. In DNA form, the CDR3 reads TGTGCCAGCAGCGTCCGGGACACCCAGAGAGGCACCGGGGAGCTGTTTTTT.